These 6 T cell receptor beta chains came from one sample sequenced in a study of shared clonotypes between healthy human individuals. This table comes from immunoSEQ multiplex PCR, and its TCRdb copy is limited to in-frame clones, with some not included. The sample has about 1 million clones, 60% to 80% seen once; the top ten hold about 1.5%. The material sequenced was memory CD4+ T cells sorted from blood. Subset of the sample: CD45RA-negative fraction. The receptors were gathered from a man younger than 35 in good health.

The chain recombines TRBV6-6 with TRBJ2-1, with 8 bases matching TRBD1. The ends lost 2 bases at V and 8 bases at J; junction bases unmatched: 8. The CDR3 has 15 amino acids. Per germline, CDR1 MNHNY and CDR2 SVGAGI (reference sequence). CDR3 sequence (DNA): TGTGCCAGCAGTTACCGTGGCAGGGGGCAGGATGAGCAGTTCTTC. It is translated as CASSYRGRGQDEQFF.

This chain joins TRBV11-2 and TRBJ2-7; TRBD1 matches 10 bases. The CDR3 is 15 amino acids. V shed 1 base and J 3 bases; nucleotides not matched to a gene: 3. Germline CDR1 and CDR2: SGHAT and FQNNGV. The CDR3 spells CASSLVGQGVYEQYF. CDR3 bases: TGTGCCAGCAGCTTAGTCGGACAGGGGGTCTACGAGCAGTACTTC.

This rearrangement joins TRBV10-3 to TRBJ2-3; D uncertain. The germline gives CDR1 ENHRY, CDR2 SYGVKD. The germline V and J ends were trimmed by 0 bases and 4 bases, with 5 bases remaining between them. This CDR3 has 13 amino acids. CDR3 amino acids: CAISESESDTQYF. The CDR3 DNA follows: TGTGCCATCAGTGAGTCTGAATCAGATACGCAGTATTTT.

The chain has TRBV30 and TRBJ1-1; D call uncertain. The V and J ends lost 4 bases and 7 bases respectively, with 13 bases between them. Germline V lookup: CDR1 GTSNPN, CDR2 SVGIG (reference sequence). The CDR3 length is 12 residues. Here the CDR3 reads CAWTPGIFEAFF. In nucleotides, the CDR3 is TGTGCCTGGACCCCGGGAATCTTTGAAGCTTTCTTT. The whole variable domain, filled in from reference TRBV30 and TRBJ1-1, reads SQTIHQWPATLVQPVGSPLSLECTVEGTSNPNLYWYRQAAGRGLQLLFYSVGIGQISSEVPQNLSASRPQDRQFILSSKKLLLSDSGFYLCAWTPGIFEAFFGQGTRLTVV.

Comments on this clone: A read error may produce the germline difference seen at one junction end. The V gene is TRBV7-7, the J gene TRBJ2-5; no reliable D call. Germline V gene data show CDR1 as SSHAT and CDR2 as FNYEAQ (reference sequence). The CDR3 is 11 residues long. As DNA, the CDR3 is TGTGCTAGCAGTGACATGGAGACCCAGTACTTC. Translating gives CASSDMETQYF.

The genes are TRBV5-1 and TRBJ2-1, with 9 bases aligning to TRBD2. Losses at the gene ends were 2 bases for V and 4 bases for J; bases not matched to a gene: 4. The CDR3 extends over 15 amino acids. CDR1 is SGHRS, CDR2 YFSETQ, per germline. The CDR3: CASSFSSGVYNEQFF. The CDR3 DNA follows: TGCGCCAGCAGCTTTTCTAGCGGGGTTTACAATGAGCAGTTCTTC.